This TCR beta chain is drawn from a study of cytomegalovirus exposure and HLA in healthy donors. This CDR3 has 15 amino acids. Trimming at V came to 6 bases and at J to 7 bases, leaving 11 bases not matched to a gene. From germline, CDR1 is SNHLY and CDR2 FYNNEI. Points on this clone: Its antigen is still unknown.

The PCR used 60 Vbeta and 13 Jbeta primers. Source study methods: About 11 million of tens of millions of unique TCR beta chains were shared, per a later count. The assay was immunoSEQ multiplex PCR, and TCRdb's table has in-frame clones only and misses some. The V and J calls and clone size are taken from that table; D and trimming were inferred from the DNA. This table holds under 200,000 clones, roughly 80% found once. Study-wide results and limits: V segments that were indistinguishable, TRBV6-2 and TRBV6-3 among them, were omitted from analysis. A later analysis found common viral pathogens apparently linked to several of the most significant clusters.

Material: PBMCs. This chain uses TRBV2 with TRBJ1-2, with 10 bases that match TRBD1. This TCR was recovered from a human donor in good health. DNA of the CDR3: TGTGCCAGCAGGGCTTACACCGGGACAGGGGTTGGCTACACCTTC. Protein: CASRAYTGTGVGYTF.